The sequence of this TCR beta chain was determined in a study of shared clonotypes between healthy human individuals. An even split of each subset's genomic DNA across several immunoSEQ plates was performed. Sequenced by immunoSEQ multiplex PCR; TCRdb stores in-frame clones only, minus some. The table shows over 2 million clones, with approximately 94% occurring only once. Terminally differentiated effector memory CD45RA+ cells were excluded by CCR7 positive selection of CD45RO-negative cells. V shed 4 bases and J shed 5 bases, with 17 bases lying between them. CDR3 length: 15 amino acids. Looked up from germline, CDR1 is SGHAT and CDR2 is FQNNGV.

The TCR was taken from a man between 18 and 29 years old in good health. Sequenced sample: naive CD8+ T cells sorted from blood. The rearrangement joins TRBV11-2 to TRBJ2-5; no firm D call. The CDR3 sequence: CASSSYVQPGETQYF. CDR3 nucleotides: TGTGCCAGCAGCTCCTACGTCCAACCCGGTGAGACCCAGTACTTC. Full variable domain (rest looked up from reference TRBV11-2 and TRBJ2-5): EAGVAQSPRYKIIEKRQSVAFWCNPISGHATLYWYQQILGQGPKLLIQFQNNGVVDDSQLPKDRFSAERLKGVDSTLKIQPAKLEDSAVYLCASSSYVQPGETQYFGPGTRLLVL.